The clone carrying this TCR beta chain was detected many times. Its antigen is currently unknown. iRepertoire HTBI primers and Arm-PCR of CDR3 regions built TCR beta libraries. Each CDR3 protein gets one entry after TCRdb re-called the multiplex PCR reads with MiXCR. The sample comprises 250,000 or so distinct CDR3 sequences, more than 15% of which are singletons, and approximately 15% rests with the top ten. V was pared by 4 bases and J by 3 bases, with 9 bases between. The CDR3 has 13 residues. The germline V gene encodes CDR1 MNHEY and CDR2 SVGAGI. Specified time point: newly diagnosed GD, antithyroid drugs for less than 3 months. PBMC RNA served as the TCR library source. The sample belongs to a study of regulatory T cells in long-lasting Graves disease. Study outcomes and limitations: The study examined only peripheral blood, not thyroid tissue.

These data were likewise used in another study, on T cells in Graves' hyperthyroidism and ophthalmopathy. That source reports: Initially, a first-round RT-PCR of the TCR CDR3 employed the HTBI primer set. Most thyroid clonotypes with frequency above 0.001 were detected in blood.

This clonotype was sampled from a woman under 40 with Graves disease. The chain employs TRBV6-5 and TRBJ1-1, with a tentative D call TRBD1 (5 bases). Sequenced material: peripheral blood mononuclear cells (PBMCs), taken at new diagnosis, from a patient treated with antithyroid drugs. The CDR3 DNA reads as TGTGCCAGCAGTTTAGTCAGGGACACTGAAGCTTTCTTT. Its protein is CASSLVRDTEAFF.